This is a list of T cell receptor beta chains from one sample in a study of spatial heterogeneity in lung cancer. TCRdb independently ran MiXCR on the 5' RACE reads; one entry per CDR3 protein. Of about 85,000 distinct CDR3 sequences in the sample, about 20% were seen once. The sample in question was PBMCs, obtained at surgery. All receptors derive from a male donor with early-stage non-small cell lung cancer. CDR3s include the opening cysteine and the closing phenylalanine or tryptophan. The D gene is left open where the match is weak. Size values are once, few and many counts, or a class for expanded clones, and some rows have none.

j_call: TRBJ2-7; d_call: TRBD1; cdr3_length: 17; clone_size: NA; v_call: TRBV7-6; cdr3_aa: CASSSAPPGTGYYEQYF; cdr3_nt: TGTGCCAGCAGCTCTGCCCCGCCCGGGACAGGGTACTACGAGCAGTACTTC
j_call: TRBJ2-1; d_call: NA; cdr3_length: 15; clone_size: few; v_call: TRBV6-1; cdr3_aa: CASTGGHHSYNEQFF; cdr3_nt: TGTGCCAGCACGGGGGGCCACCACTCCTACAATGAGCAGTTCTTC
j_call: TRBJ2-3; d_call: NA; cdr3_length: 15; clone_size: NA; v_call: TRBV12-5; cdr3_aa: CASGLAPDSTDTQYF; cdr3_nt: TGTGCTAGTGGTTTGGCTCCCGACAGCACAGATACGCAGTATTTT
j_call: TRBJ2-5; d_call: NA; cdr3_length: 14; clone_size: NA; v_call: TRBV9; cdr3_aa: CASSVGQRQETQYF; cdr3_nt: TGTGCCAGCAGCGTAGGTCAAAGGCAAGAGACCCAGTACTTC
j_call: TRBJ1-2; d_call: NA; cdr3_length: 15; clone_size: NA; v_call: TRBV4-2; cdr3_aa: CASSPLQGINYGYTF; cdr3_nt: TGTGCCAGCAGCCCGCTCCAGGGGATAAACTATGGCTACACCTTC
j_call: TRBJ2-1; d_call: TRBD2; cdr3_length: 16; clone_size: many; v_call: TRBV7-8; cdr3_aa: CASSFGTGGHYNEQFF; cdr3_nt: TGTGCCAGCAGCTTCGGAACGGGGGGGCACTACAATGAGCAGTTCTTC
j_call: TRBJ2-7; d_call: NA; cdr3_length: 13; clone_size: many; v_call: TRBV28; cdr3_aa: CATTDSSSYEQYF; cdr3_nt: TGTGCCACCACGGACTCCAGCTCCTACGAGCAGTACTTC
j_call: TRBJ2-2; d_call: TRBD2; cdr3_length: 14; clone_size: many; v_call: TRBV10-3; cdr3_aa: CAIGTSEGTGELFF; cdr3_nt: TGTGCCATCGGGACTAGCGAAGGCACCGGGGAGCTGTTTTTT
j_call: TRBJ2-7; d_call: TRBD2; cdr3_length: 17; clone_size: once; v_call: TRBV19; cdr3_aa: CASSIVGVAGPSDEQYF; cdr3_nt: TGTGCCAGTAGTATAGTCGGGGTAGCGGGGCCCTCTGACGAGCAGTACTTC
j_call: TRBJ1-1; d_call: NA; cdr3_length: 12; clone_size: once; v_call: TRBV7-2; cdr3_aa: CASSFEQGSAFF; cdr3_nt: TGTGCCAGCAGCTTCGAACAGGGTTCAGCTTTCTTT
j_call: TRBJ1-1; d_call: TRBD1; cdr3_length: 13; clone_size: few; v_call: TRBV7-9; cdr3_aa: CASSYEPGGEAFF; cdr3_nt: TGTGCCAGCAGCTATGAACCAGGGGGCGAAGCTTTCTTT
j_call: TRBJ2-1; d_call: NA; cdr3_length: 15; clone_size: NA; v_call: TRBV7-3; cdr3_aa: CASSTDRTPFNEQFF; cdr3_nt: TGTGCCAGCAGCACCGACCGGACGCCTTTCAATGAGCAGTTCTTC
j_call: TRBJ1-2; d_call: NA; cdr3_length: 16; clone_size: NA; v_call: TRBV6-5; cdr3_aa: CASSYSSVGVTYGYTF; cdr3_nt: TGTGCCAGCAGTTACTCGTCGGTAGGGGTTACCTATGGCTACACCTTC
j_call: TRBJ2-3; d_call: TRBD1; cdr3_length: 14; clone_size: NA; v_call: TRBV7-2; cdr3_aa: CASSGDRITDTQYF; cdr3_nt: TGTGCCAGCAGCGGGGACAGGATCACAGATACGCAGTATTTT
j_call: TRBJ1-1; d_call: NA; cdr3_length: 12; clone_size: NA; v_call: TRBV28; cdr3_aa: CASSSRATEAFF; cdr3_nt: TGTGCCAGCAGCTCTAGGGCCACTGAAGCTTTCTTT
j_call: TRBJ2-1; d_call: NA; cdr3_length: 14; clone_size: many; v_call: TRBV24-1; cdr3_aa: CATSDRHSSYEQFF; cdr3_nt: TGTGCCACCAGTGATCGCCACTCGAGCTATGAGCAGTTCTTC
j_call: TRBJ2-3; d_call: TRBD2; cdr3_length: 16; clone_size: NA; v_call: TRBV6-2/TRBV6-3; cdr3_aa: CASSYGPSGVIDTQYF; cdr3_nt: TGTGCCAGCAGTTACGGTCCTAGCGGGGTTATAGATACGCAGTATTTT
j_call: TRBJ2-3; d_call: TRBD2; cdr3_length: 18; clone_size: NA; v_call: TRBV19; cdr3_aa: CASSIEGTSGSVPDTQYF; cdr3_nt: TGTGCCAGTAGTATAGAGGGGACTAGCGGGAGTGTCCCAGATACGCAGTATTTT
j_call: TRBJ2-7; d_call: TRBD1; cdr3_length: 17; clone_size: many; v_call: TRBV28; cdr3_aa: CASFSGQGSHLSYEQYF; cdr3_nt: TGTGCCAGCTTCTCCGGACAGGGTTCCCACCTGTCCTACGAGCAGTACTTC
j_call: TRBJ2-1; d_call: NA; cdr3_length: 13; clone_size: few; v_call: TRBV6-2/TRBV6-3; cdr3_aa: CASGTGERNEQFF; cdr3_nt: TGTGCCAGCGGGACGGGAGAGAGGAATGAGCAGTTCTTC
j_call: TRBJ1-5; d_call: NA; cdr3_length: 12; clone_size: few; v_call: TRBV20-1; cdr3_aa: CSAKTSNQPQHF; cdr3_nt: TGCAGTGCTAAGACAAGCAATCAGCCCCAGCATTTT
j_call: TRBJ2-5; d_call: NA; cdr3_length: 12; clone_size: NA; v_call: TRBV27; cdr3_aa: CASRSNGETQYF; cdr3_nt: TGTGCCAGCAGATCTAACGGGGAGACCCAGTACTTC
j_call: TRBJ2-7; d_call: TRBD2; cdr3_length: 16; clone_size: NA; v_call: TRBV3-1; cdr3_aa: CASSQDSGRAYYEQYF; cdr3_nt: TGTGCCAGCAGCCAAGATAGCGGGAGGGCCTACTACGAGCAGTACTTC
j_call: TRBJ2-3; d_call: NA; cdr3_length: 12; clone_size: NA; v_call: TRBV30; cdr3_aa: CALGEGTDTQYF; cdr3_nt: TGTGCCTTAGGGGAAGGCACAGATACGCAGTATTTT
j_call: TRBJ1-5; d_call: NA; cdr3_length: 14; clone_size: NA; v_call: TRBV3-1; cdr3_aa: CASSPGHLNQPQHF; cdr3_nt: TGTGCAAGCAGCCCGGGACACCTCAATCAGCCCCAGCATTTT
j_call: TRBJ2-3; d_call: NA; cdr3_length: 14; clone_size: many; v_call: TRBV7-3; cdr3_aa: CASSKGPGTDTQYF; cdr3_nt: TGTGCCAGCAGCAAAGGACCAGGCACAGATACGCAGTATTTT
j_call: TRBJ1-5; d_call: NA; cdr3_length: 12; clone_size: few; v_call: TRBV20-1; cdr3_aa: CSATDSNQPQHF; cdr3_nt: TGCAGTGCTACAGATAGCAATCAGCCCCAGCATTTT